The TCR beta chain under discussion was sequenced for a study of blood T cells in healthy people across ages. Those donating, healthy Caucasian individuals from Russia, were aged about 6 to 100. Germline V CDR1 and CDR2: SGHTA, FQGNSA. The CDR3 contains 19 residues. With 0 bases clipped from V and 0 bases from J, the junction kept 8 bases outside the gene matches. Through a sample-barcoded 5' primer and a J-beta primer mix, a second PCR was run for roughly 6 to 12 cycles. One entry per CDR3 protein results from TCRdb running MiXCR on the 5' RACE reads. The sample holds almost 550,000 distinct CDR3 sequences, less than 25% seen once. These same data were also listed under a study on T cells of mothers and their children. As reported in that work: Maternal samples each gave over 8.5 million TCR beta CDR3 reads, and child samples roughly 3 million each.

The source material was blood. This chain connects TRBV7-2 to TRBJ2-5; TRBD2 matches 12 bases. This TCR was recovered from a boy younger than 18 in good health. CDR3 sequence: CASSLANLAGGHHQETQYF. The CDR3 DNA reads as TGTGCCAGCAGCTTAGCGAACCTAGCGGGAGGGCACCACCAAGAGACCCAGTACTTC.